This TCR beta chain was documented in a study of cytomegalovirus exposure and HLA in healthy donors. Study context: Drawn from HLA-typed donors, about 82 million unique TCRs were held in an early data release.

A remark on this clone: Antigen: not known.

Findings of the study overall: Clonal expansion, a later analysis showed, was greater in HLA-associated TCR beta chains than in equally common others. A few chains linked to CMV were shown in vitro to be specific for CMV antigens.

The V end was cut by 0 bases, the J end by 4 bases, with 5 bases between. Germline V CDR1 and CDR2: LNHNV, YYDKDF (reference sequence). The CDR3 consists of 13 residues. PCR was performed using 60 Vbeta and 13 Jbeta primers. Repertoires were generated with immunoSEQ multiplex PCR, while TCRdb's copy carries only in-frame clones and drops some. The top ten hold about 0.25% of the sample, which has around 210,000 clones, about 85% seen once. The sequence came from a girl aged 2-10 years in good health and CMV-seronegative. The chain carries TRBV15 and TRBJ2-3; D gene uncertain. The sequenced sample consisted of PBMCs. DNA for the CDR3: TGTGCCACCAGCAGAGATCGTTCAGATACGCAGTATTTT. Residues: CATSRDRSDTQYF.